This is a list of T cell receptor beta chains from one sample in a study of T-cell memory formation after mild COVID-19. In TCRdb, the 5' RACE reads were re-called with MiXCR into one record per CDR3 protein. The repertoire holds about 200,000 distinct CDR3 sequences, around 9.1% seen once, with around 3.3% in the top ten. The sequencing sample was made of PBMCs or a T cell subset sorted from them (not recorded which). These receptors all come from a man aged 18 to 30 who had mild COVID-19 (a few samples of this study predate the infection). Cell type and time point are not known. CDR3s include the opening cysteine and the closing phenylalanine or tryptophan. The D gene is left open where the match is weak. Only part of the rows carry a size: once, few, many, or a class if the clone is expanded.

abundance,v_gene,d_gene,j_gene,len,CDR3aa,CDR3nt
.,TRBV7-3,.,TRBJ2-3,16,CASSPGTNGGLDTQYF,TGTGCCAGCAGCCCCGGGACGAACGGCGGGTTAGATACGCAGTATTTT
many,TRBV6-2/TRBV6-3,TRBD1,TRBJ2-3,14,CASSSPGQTDTQYF,TGTGCCAGCAGTTCGCCGGGACAGACAGATACGCAGTATTTT
few,TRBV24-1,.,TRBJ2-1,16,CATAPGGGANYNEQFF,TGTGCCACCGCTCCCGGTGGGGGGGCGAACTACAATGAGCAGTTCTTC
many,TRBV5-6,TRBD2,TRBJ2-3,14,CASSYGLAPDTQYF,TGTGCCAGCAGCTATGGACTAGCCCCAGATACGCAGTATTTT
.,TRBV25-1,TRBD1,TRBJ2-2,15,CASRGGTGVTGELIF,TGTGCCAGCCGGGGAGGGACAGGGGTAACCGGGGAGCTGATTTTT
.,TRBV4-3,TRBD2,TRBJ2-3,16,CASSRGRAGAADTQYF,TGCGCCAGCAGCCGCGGACGAGCGGGGGCCGCAGATACGCAGTATTTT
many,TRBV4-3,.,TRBJ2-3,14,CASSQNREGDTQYF,TGCGCCAGCAGCCAGAACAGGGAAGGAGATACGCAGTATTTT
.,TRBV5-1,TRBD1,TRBJ1-1,15,CASSSTGVWNTEAFF,TGCGCCAGCAGCTCAACAGGGGTGTGGAACACTGAAGCTTTCTTT
few,TRBV12-3/TRBV12-4,.,TRBJ1-1,15,CASTRTLAANTEAFF,TGTGCCAGCACCCGGACACTTGCGGCGAACACTGAAGCTTTCTTT
.,TRBV3-1,.,TRBJ2-1,12,CASGRPYNEQFF,TGTGCCAGCGGACGGCCTTACAATGAGCAGTTCTTC
.,TRBV12-3/TRBV12-4,.,TRBJ2-2,14,CASTGTRNTGELFF,TGTGCCAGCACTGGGACTCGCAACACCGGGGAGCTGTTTTTT
few,TRBV7-2,.,TRBJ1-4,15,CASSPQTGVNEKLFF,TGTGCCAGCAGCCCCCAAACCGGGGTTAATGAAAAACTGTTTTTT
.,TRBV29-1,.,TRBJ2-3,14,CSALILVDTDTQYF,TGCAGCGCCCTTATACTAGTTGACACAGATACGCAGTATTTT
.,TRBV6-5,TRBD1,TRBJ1-5,15,CASSRTGLGNQPQHF,TGTGCCAGCAGTCGGACAGGGTTGGGCAATCAGCCCCAGCATTTT
few,TRBV5-1,.,TRBJ2-7,15,CASSATGTRAYEQYF,TGCGCCAGCAGCGCCACCGGGACAAGGGCCTACGAGCAGTACTTC
many,TRBV12-3/TRBV12-4,.,TRBJ1-1,14,CASSLRPGNTEAFF,TGTGCCAGCAGTTTGAGGCCCGGAAACACTGAAGCTTTCTTT
.,TRBV20-1,.,TRBJ1-6,12,CSARDRGSPLHF,TGCAGTGCTAGAGATCGGGGCTCACCCCTCCACTTT
.,TRBV5-1,.,TRBJ1-5,16,CASSLNGQTQGQPQHF,TGCGCCAGCAGTTTAAATGGACAGACCCAAGGGCAGCCCCAGCATTTT
.,TRBV7-2,.,TRBJ2-2,11,CASSWTGELFF,TGTGCCAGCAGTTGGACCGGGGAGCTGTTTTTT
many,TRBV12-3/TRBV12-4,.,TRBJ1-3,13,CASRQGTGNTIYF,TGTGCCAGCAGACAGGGAACTGGAAACACCATATATTTT
.,TRBV6-6,.,TRBJ2-7,12,CASSPNGDEQYF,TGTGCCAGCAGCCCCAACGGGGACGAGCAGTACTTC
many,TRBV29-1,TRBD2,TRBJ2-3,13,CSVSGGQRDTQYF,TGCAGCGTGTCGGGGGGGCAAAGAGATACGCAGTATTTT
many,TRBV4-3,.,TRBJ1-2,14,CASSQDRGSYGYTF,TGCGCCAGCAGCCAAGATAGGGGAAGCTATGGCTACACCTTC
few,TRBV9,.,TRBJ2-3,15,CASSVGSSDADTQYF,TGTGCCAGCAGCGTAGGGTCGAGCGATGCAGATACGCAGTATTTT
few,TRBV30,.,TRBJ1-5,13,CAWSVDSNQPQHF,TGTGCCTGGAGTGTAGATAGCAATCAGCCCCAGCATTTT
many,TRBV7-2,.,TRBJ1-6,13,CASSFLGASPLHF,TGTGCCAGCAGCTTTCTAGGGGCCTCACCCCTCCACTTT
.,TRBV29-1,.,TRBJ1-1,12,CSVRRNQRVAFF,TGCAGCGTGAGGAGGAACCAACGGGTAGCTTTCTTT
.,TRBV11-3,TRBD2,TRBJ2-5,18,CASSLGLSAGRGQETQYF,TGTGCCAGCAGCTTAGGGCTATCAGCGGGACGGGGGCAAGAGACCCAGTACTTC
few,TRBV7-8,TRBD1,TRBJ2-2,17,CASSPLGQGFVTGELFF,TGTGCCAGCAGCCCCCTGGGACAGGGTTTCGTCACCGGGGAGCTGTTTTTT
many,TRBV24-1,.,TRBJ2-2,13,CATRDPNTGELFF,TGTGCCACCAGGGACCCCAACACCGGGGAGCTGTTTTTT
many,TRBV11-1,.,TRBJ2-1,13,CASSLAANNEQFF,TGTGCCAGCAGCTTAGCAGCTAACAATGAGCAGTTCTTC
.,TRBV3-1,TRBD2,TRBJ2-1,13,CASSLSGGAGQFF,TGTGCCAGCAGCCTTAGCGGGGGGGCCGGGCAGTTCTTC
.,TRBV7-2,.,TRBJ2-3,13,CASSLAIKDTQYF,TGTGCCAGCAGCTTAGCCATCAAAGATACGCAGTATTTT
.,TRBV3-1,TRBD1,TRBJ1-5,15,CASSQAGGGNQPQHF,TGTGCCAGCAGCCAAGCAGGGGGCGGCAATCAGCCCCAGCATTTT
.,TRBV4-3,.,TRBJ1-2,16,CASSQEFRQENYGYTF,TGCGCCAGCAGCCAAGAATTTAGACAGGAGAACTATGGCTACACCTTC
.,TRBV6-5,.,TRBJ1-2,13,CASTNRDFYGYTF,TGTGCCAGCACCAACAGGGATTTCTATGGCTACACCTTC
few,TRBV7-2,.,TRBJ1-6,14,CASSLGTLGSPLHF,TGTGCCAGCAGCTTAGGGACCTTGGGTTCACCCCTCCACTTT
.,TRBV6-6,.,TRBJ1-5,14,CASRPADSNQPQHF,TGTGCCAGCCGCCCCGCAGATAGCAATCAGCCCCAGCATTTT
many,TRBV7-9,.,TRBJ1-1,11,CASSSQGGAFF,TGTGCCAGCAGCTCACAAGGTGGAGCTTTCTTT
few,TRBV6-1,.,TRBJ2-3,14,CASSEARLTDTQYF,TGTGCCAGCAGTGAAGCTAGGCTCACAGATACGCAGTATTTT
.,TRBV30,.,TRBJ2-2,14,CAWSVRSNTGELFF,TGTGCCTGGAGTGTACGATCAAACACCGGGGAGCTGTTTTTT
many,TRBV9,.,TRBJ2-4,16,CASSEQAGQAKNIQYF,TGTGCCAGCAGCGAACAGGCGGGCCAAGCCAAAAACATTCAGTACTTC
few,TRBV30,.,TRBJ1-1,13,CASPTASNTEAFF,TGTGCCAGTCCGACAGCCTCGAACACTGAAGCTTTCTTT
few,TRBV13,TRBD1,TRBJ1-2,14,CASRETGINYGYTF,TGTGCCAGCAGGGAGACAGGGATTAACTATGGCTACACCTTC
.,TRBV7-2,TRBD2,TRBJ2-1,15,CASSSGGLSYNEQFF,TGTGCCAGCAGCTCGGGGGGGCTCTCCTACAATGAGCAGTTCTTC
.,TRBV6-5,.,TRBJ1-5,16,CASSYSRGGSNQPQHF,TGTGCCAGCAGTTACTCGAGGGGGGGTAGCAATCAGCCCCAGCATTTT
many,TRBV5-1,.,TRBJ2-2,15,CASSLGGTNTGELFF,TGCGCCAGCAGCTTGGGGGGGACGAACACCGGGGAGCTGTTTTTT
few,TRBV7-2,TRBD1,TRBJ2-5,17,CASSLGSPGQGGETQYF,TGTGCCAGCAGCTTAGGCTCCCCGGGACAGGGAGGAGAGACCCAGTACTTC
.,TRBV5-1,.,TRBJ1-1,15,CASSLGGGPNTEAFF,TGCGCCAGCAGCTTGGGTGGCGGACCGAACACTGAAGCTTTCTTT
.,TRBV19,TRBD2,TRBJ2-3,15,CASFPRGGASDTQYF,TGTGCCAGCTTCCCCCGCGGGGGGGCCTCAGATACGCAGTATTTT
few,TRBV7-3,.,TRBJ2-2,14,CASSLERNTGELFF,TGTGCCAGCAGCTTAGAGAGAAACACCGGGGAGCTGTTTTTT
many,TRBV29-1,TRBD2,TRBJ2-5,15,CSVLLAGQMGETQYF,TGCAGCGTTTTACTAGCGGGCCAAATGGGAGAGACCCAGTACTTC
few,TRBV20-1,.,TRBJ2-5,13,CSATRAPQETQYF,TGCAGTGCTACCCGGGCACCCCAAGAGACCCAGTACTTC
many,TRBV12-3/TRBV12-4,.,TRBJ1-1,17,CASSLVLGDGVNTEAFF,TGTGCCAGCAGTTTAGTGCTGGGGGATGGGGTGAACACTGAAGCTTTCTTT
many,TRBV15,TRBD2,TRBJ2-5,15,CATSRVGGAGETQYF,TGTGCCACCAGCAGAGTCGGGGGGGCCGGGGAGACCCAGTACTTC
.,TRBV11-2,.,TRBJ1-1,14,CASSLTWDDTEAFF,TGTGCCAGCAGCCTCACTTGGGATGACACTGAAGCTTTCTTT